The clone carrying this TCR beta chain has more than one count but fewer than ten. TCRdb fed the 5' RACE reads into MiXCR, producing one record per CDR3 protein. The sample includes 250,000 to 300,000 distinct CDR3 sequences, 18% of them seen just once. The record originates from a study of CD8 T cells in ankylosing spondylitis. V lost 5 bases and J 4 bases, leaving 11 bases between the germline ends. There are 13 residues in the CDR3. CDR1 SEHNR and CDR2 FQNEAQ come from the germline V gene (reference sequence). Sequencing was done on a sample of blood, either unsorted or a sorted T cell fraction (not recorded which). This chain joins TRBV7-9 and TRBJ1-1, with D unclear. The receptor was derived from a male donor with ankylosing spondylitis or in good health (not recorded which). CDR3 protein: CASSPVAGTEAFF. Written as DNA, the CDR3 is TGTGCCAGCAGCCCAGTCGCGGGCACTGAAGCTTTCTTT.